What follows is one T cell receptor beta chain and its context. Its antigen is unidentified. This specimen belongs to a study of T cell repertoires in cytomegalovirus infection. TCRdb itself ran the reads through MiXCR, one entry per CDR3 protein. This repertoire shows about 900,000 distinct CDR3 sequences, approximately 31% found once; its top ten account for 13%. The sequencing here drew on cultured CD8+ T cells from PBMCs, taken from culture after CMV antigen stimulation. The TCR sequence derives from a human donor in good health (CMV status not recorded). Some clones in this sample may be carry-over from other donors' samples.

CDR3 DNA: TGTGCCAGCAGTCTACTCGACTACGAGCAGTACGTC. Translating it yields CASSLLDYEQYV. The genes are TRBV6-6 and TRBJ2-7; D remains ambiguous. V lost 5 bases and J 3 bases, leaving 8 bases between the germline ends. Looked up from germline, CDR1 is MNHNY and CDR2 is SVGAGI (reference sequence). This CDR3 is built from 12 residues.